The 23 T cell receptor beta chains presented below share a single source sample, sequenced in a study of Graves' ophthalmopathy and Graves' hyperthyroidism. Amplifying from RNA transcripts, the study obtained TCR beta CDR3 regions. The first round was an RT-PCR with HTBI primers, and the second round was a multiplex PCR. TCRdb passed the multiplex PCR reads through MiXCR, listing each CDR3 protein once. Seen here are 500,000 to 600,000 distinct CDR3 sequences, under 45% observed once, and the top ten hold roughly 4%. The sequenced material came from peripheral blood or thyroid tissue (not recorded which). The receptors derive from an adult man with Graves' hyperthyroidism.

At least ten counts were recorded for this clonotype. The chain couples TRBV6-5 to TRBJ2-7; TRBD2 might be the D (5 bases). V lost 8 bases and J 7 bases, leaving 18 bases between the germline ends. The CDR3 runs 13 residues. Germline V gives CDR1 MNHEY, CDR2 SVGAGI. CDR3 DNA sequence: TGTGCCAGCGGAAACGGACTCAATTGGGAGCAGTACTTC. Amino acid sequence: CASGNGLNWEQYF.

The chain uses TRBV2 and TRBJ1-1; the match to TRBD1 covers 7 bases. V was clipped by 4 bases and J by 2 bases; unmatched bases: 7. The CDR3 is made up of 15 amino acids. The germline gives CDR1 SNHLY, CDR2 FYNNEI. The DNA of the CDR3 is TGTGCCAGCAGTGCTAGCGGGACAGACAACACTGAAGCTTTCTTT. This codes for CASSASGTDNTEAFF.

Ten or more counts support this clonotype. The chain uses TRBV7-9 and TRBJ2-2, with D possibly matching TRBD1 (6 bases). This CDR3 comprises 16 residues. Trimming removed 0 bases at V and 5 bases at J, with 13 bases between. Germline CDR1 SEHNR, CDR2 FQNEAQ (reference sequence). CDR3 coding DNA: TGTGCCAGCAGCTTAGCTCTCCAGGGGCCGACCGGGGAGCTGTTTTTT. Translating gives CASSLALQGPTGELFF.

In its sample, this clonotype was seen a few times. V is TRBV7-9 and J is TRBJ1-2; a weak D match, TRBD1 (6 bases). The CDR3 covers 15 residues. Germline CDR1 SEHNR, CDR2 FQNEAQ (reference sequence). V was pared by 8 bases and J by 3 bases, with 19 bases between. Written as DNA, the CDR3 is TGTGCCAGCTCACCACGGGGGGGGCTAGACTATGGCTACACCTTC. This sequence encodes CASSPRGGLDYGYTF.

This sequence joins TRBV25-1 and TRBJ2-3, with 10 bases aligning to TRBD1. The V gene's germline CDR1 is MGHDK and CDR2 SYGVNS. This CDR3 spans 16 amino acids. The CDR3 DNA reads TGTGCTAGTGATCGTGGGACAGGGGCGATCACAGATACGCAGTATTTT. It is translated as CASDRGTGAITDTQYF.

This clonotype was counted a few times. The chain has TRBV6-5 and TRBJ1-2; 9 bases map to TRBD1. The V gene end was trimmed by 8 bases and the J gene end by 8 bases; junction bases not matched to a gene: 12. Per germline, CDR1 MNHEY and CDR2 SVGAGI. The CDR3 runs 14 residues. The CDR3: CASQHRGLRRGYTF. The CDR3 coding sequence is TGTGCCAGCCAACACAGGGGGCTTCGGAGAGGCTACACCTTC.

The J gene is TRBJ2-5, the V gene TRBV29-1; TRBD1 agrees at 8 bases. The end of the DNA fits TRBJ2-1 better, so the J call may be wrong. The CDR3 contains 14 residues. Germline CDR1 SQVTM, CDR2 ANQGSEA. The CDR3 spells CSVEAWDRYNEQFF. The DNA of the CDR3 is TGCAGCGTTGAAGCCTGGGACAGGTACAATGAGCAGTTCTTC.

This clonotype was counted many times. V is TRBV7-9 and J is TRBJ1-4; D is unclear. The ends were cut back, 1 base at V and 7 bases at J, with 13 bases in the middle. The V gene's germline CDR1 is SEHNR and CDR2 FQNEAQ (reference sequence). The CDR3 loop spans 15 amino acids. The CDR3 coding sequence is TGTGCCAGCAGCTTAGATCGCAAATCTGGTGAAAAACTGTTTTTT. The encoded protein is CASSLDRKSGEKLFF.

This clonotype was seen many times. The chain has TRBV29-1 and TRBJ1-3; possible D gene TRBD1, 6 bases. The V gene lost 0 bases and the J gene lost 3 bases, with 9 bases spanning the gap. The CDR3 is made up of 14 amino acids. The germline gives CDR1 SQVTM, CDR2 ANQGSEA. The CDR3, as DNA: TGCAGCGTTGAAGAAGGGGGAGATGGAAACACCATATATTTT. Translating gives CSVEEGGDGNTIYF.

The V gene is TRBV24-1, the J gene TRBJ1-6; TRBD1 matches at 10 bases. J lost 8 bases, V lost 7 bases, and 10 bases had no gene match. The CDR3 totals 16 residues. CDR1 and CDR2 from the germline V gene are KGHDR and SFDVKD. CDR3 DNA: TGTGCCACCAGCCCCGGACAGGGGGGGTATCATTCACCCCTCCACTTT. As protein: CATSPGQGGYHSPLHF.

The table lists this clonotype with a few counts. The rearrangement uses TRBV7-9 and TRBJ1-3; no clear D. The germline V gene has CDR1 SEHNR and CDR2 FQNEAQ (reference sequence). Trimming took 6 bases from V and 7 from J, leaving 16 bases between them. The CDR3 spans 14 residues. CDR3 DNA: TGTGCCAGCAGTTTATTTGACACCCCGAACACCATATATTTT. As protein: CASSLFDTPNTIYF. Supplemented by reference TRBV7-9 and TRBJ1-3, the full variable domain reads DTGVSQNPRHKITKRGQNVTFRCDPISEHNRLYWYRQTLGQGPEFLTYFQNEAQLEKSRLLSDRFSAERPKGSFSTLEIQRTEQGDSAMYLCASSLFDTPNTIYFGEGSWLTVV.

This chain uses TRBV20-1 with TRBJ2-6; D gene uncertain. V dropped 3 bases and J dropped 0 bases, with 9 bases sitting between them. The CDR3 spans 15 residues. Germline assignment: CDR1 DFQATT and CDR2 SNEGSKA (reference sequence). As DNA, the CDR3 is TGCAGTGCTAGGAAGCAGGACTCTGGGGCCAACGTCCTGACTTTC. Translation gives CSARKQDSGANVLTF.

V and J are TRBV7-9 and TRBJ1-1; the match to TRBD1 covers 9 bases. Germline loops: CDR1 SEHNR, CDR2 FQNEAQ (reference sequence). This CDR3 has 21 amino acids. The V gene end was trimmed by 4 bases and the J gene end by 5 bases; junction bases not matched to a gene: 26. CDR3 DNA: TGTGCCAGCAGCTCAACACGATATAACAGGGGGCGCGGGGTAGGGGAGACTGAAGCTTTCTTT. Translation gives CASSSTRYNRGRGVGETEAFF.

This clonotype was detected only a few times. CDR3 protein: CASSSGPTGRHEKLFF. CDR3 DNA: TGTGCCAGCAGTTCAGGCCCGACAGGGAGGCATGAAAAACTGTTTTTT. The gene calls are TRBV27 and TRBJ1-4; the match to TRBD1 covers 7 bases. The V segment lost 4 bases and the J segment 6 bases; nucleotides outside the gene matches: 11. CDR3 length: 16 amino acids. Germline V CDR1 and CDR2: MNHEY, SMNVEV (reference sequence).

This clonotype came up many times. The gene calls are TRBV13 and TRBJ1-1; D is uncertain. Trimming removed 5 bases from V and 7 bases from J, with 8 bases in between. Germline CDR1 is PRHDT and CDR2 is FYEKMQ (reference sequence). This CDR3 contains 11 residues. As DNA, the CDR3 is TGTGCCAGCAGCGGAAGAGGTGAAGCTTTCTTT. Its translation: CASSGRGEAFF.

This clonotype was found many times. The rearrangement joins TRBV12-3 or TRBV12-4 to TRBJ1-3; the D is unclear. V was shortened by 5 bases and J by 0 bases, with 8 bases between the two germline ends. The CDR3 consists of 14 residues. The CDR3 DNA is TGTGCCAGCAGTCCGACCATCTCTGGAAACACCATATATTTT. Its protein product is CASSPTISGNTIYF.

To note about this clonotype: A junction end diverges from the germline sequence, so it may reflect a read error. J is TRBJ2-5 and V is TRBV2; TRBD1 might be the D (5 bases). The J call may not be correct, given that the DNA end is closer to TRBJ2-1. CDR3 length: 17 amino acids. Germline V gene sequence: CDR1 SNHLY, CDR2 FYNNEI. The CDR3 here is CASREDQGRAFGNEQFF. CDR3 coding DNA: TGTGCCAGCAGGGAAGATCAGGGTAGGGCCTTCGGGAATGAGCAGTTCTTC.

This clonotype was seen at least ten times. The chain recombines TRBV9 with TRBJ1-6; no definite D call. CDR3 length: 12 residues. Trimming pared 3 bases from V and 11 bases from J, leaving 9 bases between. Germline values: CDR1 SGDLS, CDR2 YYNGEE. The CDR3 coding sequence is TGTGCCAGCAGCGCTGGTGTAGCACCCCTCCACTTT. It translates to CASSAGVAPLHF.

This clonotype was seen more than once but under ten times. The chain employs TRBV7-2 and TRBJ2-2, with D perhaps matching TRBD2 (7 bases). There are 15 residues in the CDR3. Trimming shortened V by 7 bases and J by 6 bases, and 18 bases separated the two germline ends. Germline loops: CDR1 SGHTA, CDR2 FQGNSA. The CDR3 DNA sequence: TGTGCCAGCACCCAAACGGGGGGCAAGGCCGGGGAGCTGTTTTTT. It encodes CASTQTGGKAGELFF.

The V and J genes are TRBV12-3 or TRBV12-4 and TRBJ1-2; 9 bases align to TRBD1. V lost 5 bases to trimming and J lost 4 bases; unmatched junction nucleotides: 14. The CDR3 loop spans 17 amino acids. The DNA for the CDR3 is TGTGCCAGCAGTACAAACTACCGGACAGGGGTTGGCTATGGCTACACCTTC. This gives the protein CASSTNYRTGVGYGYTF.

The chain is built from TRBV29-1 and TRBJ1-1; tentatively, D is TRBD1 (5 bases). Germline CDR1 is SQVTM and CDR2 is ANQGSEA. The CDR3 runs 9 residues. The chain's CDR3 is CSVGPFAFF. For the CDR3, the DNA is TGCAGTGTGGGACCGTTTGCTTTCTTT.

This clonotype was detected ten times or more. The genes are TRBV19 and TRBJ2-5, with D unresolved. Trimming took 2 bases from V and 2 from J, leaving 9 bases between them. The CDR3 has 14 residues. The germline V gene has CDR1 LNHDA and CDR2 SQIVND (reference sequence). The CDR3, as DNA: TGTGCCAGTAGTATATTGGCAGGTCAAGAGACCCAGTACTTC. Its translation: CASSILAGQETQYF.

This clonotype showed up just once. V usage is TRBV5-1 and J usage is TRBJ2-7; 9 positions agree with TRBD1. Germline V gene sequence: CDR1 SGHRS, CDR2 YFSETQ. This CDR3 region has 16 residues. The V segment lost 0 bases and the J segment 7 bases; nucleotides outside the gene matches: 11. CDR3 in amino acids: CASSLAGQGNTGEQYF. The DNA for the CDR3 is TGCGCCAGCAGCTTGGCGGGACAGGGAAACACCGGGGAGCAGTACTTC.